This passage covers 32 T cell receptor beta chains from one sample sequenced in a study of cytomegalovirus exposure and HLA in healthy donors. Primers for the PCR totalled 60 Vbeta and 13 Jbeta. Profiling relied on immunoSEQ multiplex PCR, and the TCRdb table lists in-frame clones only, not all of them. The sample includes some 190,000 clones, over 80% of them seen just once. The material sequenced was PBMCs. Receptors originate from a boy between 2 and 10 years old in good health and CMV-seronegative.

The genes are TRBV5-1 and TRBJ2-6; 7 bases fit TRBD1. The germline gives CDR1 SGHRS, CDR2 YFSETQ. V shed 4 bases, J shed 0 bases, and the junction held 10 bases outside the gene matches. The CDR3 loop spans 18 amino acids. The CDR3 coding sequence is TGCGCCAGCAGCGTGAAGACAGGGTCTTACTCTGGGGCCAACGTCCTGACTTTC. Protein product: CASSVKTGSYSGANVLTF.

The V call is TRBV7-8, the J call TRBJ2-3; possibly TRBD2 for D (5 bases). This CDR3 is built from 14 residues. Germline V gene lookup returns CDR1 SGHVS and CDR2 FQNEAQ. V lost 2 bases to trimming and J lost 6 bases, with 12 bases between them. CDR3 region: CASSLRGPEDTQYF. The CDR3 DNA is TGTGCCAGCAGCTTACGGGGTCCCGAGGATACGCAGTATTTT.

The genes are TRBV7-9 and TRBJ1-2; perhaps TRBD1 as D (5 bases). Per the germline V gene, CDR1 is SEHNR and CDR2 is FQNEAQ (reference sequence). The CDR3 runs 14 residues. Between the trimmed V and J ends, which lost 3 bases and 2 bases, there was a span of 10 bases. CDR3 DNA sequence: TGTGCCAGCAGCTTGATACAGGACAACTATGGCTACACCTTC. The encoded protein is CASSLIQDNYGYTF.

The chain joins TRBV28 to TRBJ1-5; D is unresolved. V gave up 4 bases and J gave up 2 bases, with 9 bases separating them. Germline values: CDR1 MDHEN, CDR2 SYDVKM. CDR3 size: 14 residues. CDR3: CASSWAWGNQPQHF. The CDR3 DNA is TGTGCCAGCAGTTGGGCCTGGGGCAATCAGCCCCAGCATTTT. The variable domain in full, completed from reference TRBV28 and TRBJ1-5, reads DVKVTQSSRYLVKRTGEKVFLECVQDMDHENMFWYRQDPGLGLRLIYFSYDVKMKEKGDIPEGYSVSREKKERFSLILESASTNQTSMYLCASSWAWGNQPQHFGDGTRLSIL.

The CDR3 here is CASSIGDREGNQPQHF. Here the CDR3 DNA reads TGTGCCAGTAGTATAGGGGACAGGGAGGGCAATCAGCCCCAGCATTTT. The rearrangement joins TRBV19 to TRBJ1-5; 9 nucleotides align to TRBD1. CDR1 LNHDA and CDR2 SQIVND come from the germline V gene (reference sequence). The CDR3 runs to 16 residues. With 1 base clipped from V and 2 bases from J, the junction kept 3 bases outside the gene matches.

The chain employs TRBV29-1 and TRBJ1-2, with 8 nucleotides matching TRBD1. This CDR3 contains 13 residues. From germline, CDR1 is SQVTM and CDR2 ANQGSEA. Losses at the gene ends were 0 bases for V and 4 bases for J; bases not matched to a gene: 1. The CDR3 nucleotides are TGCAGCGTTGAAGATGGGACAGGCTATGGCTACACCTTC. It is translated as CSVEDGTGYGYTF. The full variable domain, its missing parts supplied by reference TRBV29-1 and TRBJ1-2, is SAVISQKPSRDICQRGTSLTIQCQVDSQVTMMFWYRQQPGQSLTLIATANQGSEATYESGFVIDKFPISRPNLTFSTLTVSNMSPEDSSIYLCSVEDGTGYGYTFGSGTRLTVV.

The V gene is TRBV4-2, the J gene TRBJ1-2; no firm D call. CDR1 is LGHNA, CDR2 YNFKEQ, per germline. Trimming pared 1 base from V and 5 bases from J, leaving 14 bases between. CDR3 size: 15 residues. The CDR3, as DNA: TGTGCCAGCAGCCAAGGAATAGGTCCGGGGTATGGCTACACCTTC. This codes for CASSQGIGPGYGYTF.

The rearrangement joins TRBV27 to TRBJ2-5; 8 bases are shared with TRBD2. The end of the DNA is better explained by TRBJ2-7, so the J call may be wrong. CDR3 length: 16 amino acids. CDR1 is MNHEY and CDR2 is SMNVEV in the germline V gene (reference sequence). CDR3 DNA sequence: TGTGCCAGCAGTGCCTGGACTAGCCGAACGAACTACGAGCAGTACTTC. Amino acid sequence: CASSAWTSRTNYEQYF.

The chain links TRBV2 to TRBJ1-2; TRBD1 aligns across 7 bases. J gave up 4 bases and V 7 bases, and 15 bases lay outside the gene matches. In germline, CDR1 is SNHLY, CDR2 FYNNEI. This CDR3 comprises 16 residues. In nucleotides, the CDR3 is TGTGCCAGCACCGCCAGGACAGGCCAGACTTTCTATGGCTACACCTTC. It encodes CASTARTGQTFYGYTF.

This clone is a singleton in its sample. This rearrangement joins TRBV25-1 to TRBJ2-3; 7 bases are shared with TRBD2. V gave up 6 bases and J gave up 0 bases; unmatched junction bases: 9. Germline CDR1 reads MGHDK; CDR2 reads SYGVNS. The CDR3 totals 16 residues. DNA of the CDR3: TGTGCCAGCAGAGGTAAGCGGGGAGGTAGCACAGATACGCAGTATTTT. Its translation is CASRGKRGGSTDTQYF.

V is TRBV7-8 and J is TRBJ2-5; D remains unclear. Between the trimmed V and J ends, which lost 2 bases and 2 bases, there was a span of 15 bases. This CDR3 contains 16 residues. CDR1 is SGHVS, CDR2 FQNEAQ, per germline. CDR3 DNA: TGTGCCAGCAGCTTATGGCAGGAACCCCTACAAGAGACCCAGTACTTC. It yields the protein CASSLWQEPLQETQYF.

This clone was seen only a few times. The chain links TRBV27 to TRBJ2-6; the D is unclear. The germline gives CDR1 MNHEY, CDR2 SMNVEV (reference sequence). Trimming stripped 6 bases from V and 0 bases from J, with 18 bases between. The CDR3 spans 18 residues. The CDR3 coding sequence is TGTGCCAGCAGCCGTCTCCGGCAGGCTTCCTCTGGGGCCAACGTCCTGACTTTC. This translates into CASSRLRQASSGANVLTF. Together with reference TRBV27 and TRBJ2-6, the CDR3 gives the full variable domain: EAQVTQNPRYLITVTGKKLTVTCSQNMNHEYMSWYRQDPGLGLRQIYYSMNVEVTDKGDVPEGYKVSRKEKRNFPLILESPSPNQTSLYFCASSRLRQASSGANVLTFGAGSRLTVL.

CDR3 DNA: TGTGCCTGGGACCCCCCAGGCCTTTCCTACAATGAGCAGTTCTTC. Translation: CAWDPPGLSYNEQFF. The gene calls are TRBV30 and TRBJ2-1; no reliable D call. V lost 5 bases, J lost 1 base, and 15 bases lay in between. The germline V gene has CDR1 GTSNPN and CDR2 SVGIG (reference sequence). This CDR3 has 15 amino acids.

The chain couples TRBV18 to TRBJ2-3; 12 bases line up with TRBD2. Germline CDR1 reads KGHSH; CDR2 reads LQKENI. V lost 5 bases and J lost 0; bases outside the gene matches: 3. The CDR3 loop spans 16 amino acids. The DNA for the CDR3 is TGTGCCAGCTCAAGGACTAGCGGGGCTAGCACAGATACGCAGTATTTT. Translating it yields CASSRTSGASTDTQYF.

This clone was observed a handful of times. The V and J genes are TRBV29-1 and TRBJ2-7; no clear D. CDR3 length: 13 residues. The V and J ends lost 4 bases and 0 bases respectively, with 10 bases between them. Germline assignment: CDR1 SQVTM and CDR2 ANQGSEA. CDR3 sequence: CSVVPRGSYEQYF. As DNA, the CDR3 is TGCAGCGTTGTCCCTCGAGGCTCCTACGAGCAGTACTTC.

The rearrangement uses TRBV6-1 and TRBJ1-4; 7 bases fit TRBD1. This CDR3 is 15 amino acids long. Losses at the gene ends were 7 bases for V and 5 bases for J; bases not matched to a gene: 10. The V gene's germline CDR1 is MNHNS and CDR2 SASEGT. The CDR3 protein is CASTEGSTGNEKLFF. DNA for the CDR3: TGTGCCAGCACCGAGGGGTCGACAGGGAATGAAAAACTGTTTTTT.

The chain carries TRBV6-1 and TRBJ1-5, with D tentatively TRBD1 (6 bases). The CDR3 is 14 amino acids. The V gene lost 5 bases and the J gene lost 4 bases, with 12 bases spanning the gap. Germline CDR1 is MNHNS and CDR2 is SASEGT. The CDR3 region has the DNA TGTGCCAGCAGTCCCGGGACACCGAATCAGCCCCAGCATTTT. Protein product: CASSPGTPNQPQHF.

This chain joins TRBV16 and TRBJ1-5, with D uncertain. The CDR3 is 14 residues long. V was pared by 1 base and J by 5 bases, with 9 bases between. Per the germline V gene, CDR1 is KGHSY and CDR2 is FQNENV. The CDR3 reads CASSQYGVDQPQHF. The CDR3 region has the DNA TGTGCCAGCAGCCAATACGGGGTAGATCAGCCCCAGCATTTT.

V usage is TRBV7-2 and J usage is TRBJ1-2; no definite D call. The V and J ends lost 1 base and 5 bases respectively, with 8 bases between them. Germline CDR1 SGHTA, CDR2 FQGNSA. The length of the CDR3 is 13 residues. CDR3 sequence: CASSLGGVYGYTF. The CDR3 region has the DNA TGTGCCAGCAGCTTAGGAGGCGTTTATGGCTACACCTTC.

The chain couples TRBV6-6 to TRBJ1-5, with 8 bases that match TRBD1. The CDR3 sequence is 14 residues long. With V trimmed by 5 bases and J by 2 bases, 2 bases remained unmatched. CDR1 and CDR2 (germline): MNHNY, SVGAGI (reference sequence). The CDR3 region has the DNA TGTGCCAGCAGTCCGGGACAGGGCAATCAGCCCCAGCATTTT. This gives the protein CASSPGQGNQPQHF.

V is TRBV7-2 and J is TRBJ2-2; D not certain. CDR1 and CDR2 (germline): SGHTA, FQGNSA. Trimming stripped 2 bases from V and 10 bases from J, with 20 bases between. This CDR3 has 16 residues. CDR3 bases: TGTGCCAGCAGCTTAAATAGTAAGGCGGTTAACCTGGAGCTGTTTTTT. Protein sequence: CASSLNSKAVNLELFF.

The genes are TRBV12-5 and TRBJ1-2; D gene unclear. Per the germline V gene, CDR1 is LGHNT and CDR2 is FRNRAP. Trimming stripped 6 bases from V and 4 bases from J, with 15 bases between. The CDR3 extends over 14 amino acids. Here the CDR3 DNA reads TGTGCTAGTGGGTTCGGTCTCGACTTCTATGGCTACACCTTC. It translates to CASGFGLDFYGYTF.

This clone showed up just a few times. The genes are TRBV7-9 and TRBJ1-1; no firm D call. Germline values: CDR1 SEHNR, CDR2 FQNEAQ (reference sequence). This CDR3 is 13 amino acids long. V was cut by 1 base and J by 4 bases, with 7 bases left in between. The CDR3 coding sequence is TGTGCCAGCAGCTTAGATCTGAGCACTGAAGCTTTCTTT. Translated, it gives CASSLDLSTEAFF.

V and J are TRBV5-3 and TRBJ1-5; 10 positions agree with TRBD1. TRBV5-3 is classed as an ORF, of uncertain function. The CDR3 is 15 residues long. V lost 4 bases to trimming and J lost 2 bases; unmatched junction nucleotides: 3. The CDR3 region is CARSPGTGGNQPQHF. The CDR3 coding sequence is TGTGCCAGAAGCCCCGGGACAGGGGGCAATCAGCCCCAGCATTTT.

As concerns this clone: One end of the junction is discordant with germline, which a read error may explain. This rearrangement joins TRBV11-3 to TRBJ2-5; D call uncertain. The CDR3 spans 13 residues. CDR1 is SGHNT, CDR2 YENEEA, per germline. The CDR3 is CASSPTYQETQYF. The CDR3 bases are TGTGCCAGCAGCCCAACATACCAGGAGACCCAGTACTTC.

J is TRBJ1-5 and V is TRBV30, with no clear D. From germline, CDR1 is GTSNPN and CDR2 SVGIG (reference sequence). V was trimmed by 2 bases and J by 2 bases, leaving 10 bases between them. The CDR3 spans 14 residues. CDR3 coding DNA: TGTGCCTGGAGTCCCCTGGCAGGCAATCAGCCCCAGCATTTT. Encoded protein: CAWSPLAGNQPQHF. Filled out from reference TRBV30 and TRBJ1-5, the complete variable domain reads SQTIHQWPATLVQPVGSPLSLECTVEGTSNPNLYWYRQAAGRGLQLLFYSVGIGQISSEVPQNLSASRPQDRQFILSSKKLLLSDSGFYLCAWSPLAGNQPQHFGDGTRLSIL.

V gene TRBV5-6 combines with J gene TRBJ2-7; D is perhaps TRBD1 (6 bases). Trimming removed 0 bases at V and 3 bases at J, with 10 bases between. Per the germline V gene, CDR1 is SGHDT and CDR2 is YYEEEE. The CDR3 extends over 14 amino acids. Here the CDR3 DNA reads TGTGCCAGCAGCTTGGGACAGGATTTCTACGAGCAGTACGTC. Its translation: CASSLGQDFYEQYV.

The chain uses TRBV21-1 and TRBJ2-3; no DNA check was done on the table's D call, TRBD1. TRBV21-1 counts as a pseudogene. This CDR3 is 15 amino acids long. CDR3 in DNA: TGTGCCAGCAGCGAACAGGGTGGGGATACAGATACGCAGTATTTT. This gives the protein CASSEQGGDTDTQYF.

The chain has TRBV7-7 and TRBJ2-7, with 8 bases identical to TRBD1. In germline, CDR1 is SSHAT, CDR2 FNYEAQ (reference sequence). CDR3 length: 15 residues. Trimming at V came to 3 bases and at J to 1 base, leaving 5 bases not matched to a gene. The CDR3 nucleotides are TGTGCCAGCAGCTTCTACAGGGGGAGGTCCTACGAGCAGTACGTC. Translation: CASSFYRGRSYEQYV.

The chain uses TRBV14 and TRBJ1-6; possible D gene TRBD1, 5 bases. The CDR3 sequence is 14 residues long. V lost 2 bases to trimming and J lost 9 bases, with 11 bases between them. The germline V gene has CDR1 SGHDN and CDR2 FVKESK. The CDR3 here is CASSQLTQGSPLHF. In DNA, the CDR3 is TGTGCCAGCAGCCAATTAACCCAGGGTTCACCCCTCCACTTT. Complete variable domain (other parts from reference TRBV14 and TRBJ1-6): EAGVTQFPSHSVIEKGQTVTLRCDPISGHDNLYWYRRVMGKEIKFLLHFVKESKQDESGMPNNRFLAERTGGTYSTLKVQPAELEDSGVYFCASSQLTQGSPLHFGNGTRLTVT.

The chain carries TRBV7-3 and TRBJ2-5; no definite D call. The germline V gene has CDR1 SGHTA and CDR2 FQGTGA. The CDR3 covers 13 residues. Trimming cost V 5 bases and J 4 bases, with 11 bases left between them. CDR3 sequence (DNA): TGTGCCAGCAGCCCTTGGTCCGGAGAGACCCAGTACTTC. The encoded protein is CASSPWSGETQYF.

The gene calls are TRBV7-9 and TRBJ1-6, with TRBD1 as a possible D gene (6 bases). Germline loops: CDR1 SEHNR, CDR2 FQNEAQ (reference sequence). Between the trimmed V and J ends, which lost 5 bases and 6 bases, there was a span of 20 bases. The CDR3 totals 17 residues. The CDR3 nucleotides read TGTGCCAGCAGCCACGGGGGGCAGGGTGGCTTTAATTCACCCCTCCACTTT. This encodes CASSHGGQGGFNSPLHF.